These 22 T cell receptor beta chains came from one sample sequenced in a study of response to subunit inactivated influenza vaccine. TCRdb fed the RT-PCR reads into MiXCR, producing one record per CDR3 protein. In the table there are roughly 500,000 distinct CDR3 sequences, 15% to 20% of which are singletons. This specimen was CD4+ T cells sorted from PBMCs, taken around 2 years after vaccination. Receptors originate from a man aged 45 to 75 who received an inactivated influenza vaccine.

The rearrangement joins TRBV5-1 to TRBJ2-1, with 10 bases fitting TRBD2. This CDR3 is 16 amino acids long. In germline, CDR1 is SGHRS, CDR2 YFSETQ. The V and J ends lost 0 bases and 6 bases, in that order; junction bases with no gene match: 6. This CDR3 reads CASSLGLAGVPNEQFF. For the CDR3, the DNA is TGCGCCAGCAGCTTGGGGCTAGCGGGAGTTCCCAATGAGCAGTTCTTC.

This clonotype occurred a few times. The gene calls are TRBV7-2 and TRBJ1-5; maybe TRBD1 (6 bases). CDR3 length: 13 amino acids. Trimming took 5 bases from V and 14 from J, leaving 19 bases between them. The V gene's germline CDR1 is SGHTA and CDR2 FQGNSA. In DNA, the CDR3 is TGTGCCAGCAGCCCACCCGGCCGGGACACCAAGCATTTT. This encodes CASSPPGRDTKHF.

This chain joins TRBV6-1 and TRBJ2-1, with D perhaps TRBD1 (6 bases). CDR3 size: 14 residues. Looked up from germline, CDR1 is MNHNS and CDR2 is SASEGT. The V end lost 7 bases, the J end lost 0 bases, and 10 bases lay between the germline ends. CDR3 protein: CASTGETSYNEQFF. CDR3 nucleotides: TGTGCCAGCACAGGGGAGACCTCCTACAATGAGCAGTTCTTC.

The chain is built from TRBV5-1 and TRBJ2-2, with 10 bases matching TRBD2. V shed 0 bases and J 5 bases; nucleotides not matched to a gene: 4. Germline V gene data show CDR1 as SGHRS and CDR2 as YFSETQ. This CDR3 has 16 residues. The CDR3 sequence is CASSLVASGSTGELFF. CDR3 DNA sequence: TGCGCCAGCAGCTTGGTAGCTAGCGGGAGTACCGGGGAGCTGTTTTTT. Drawing the rest from reference TRBV5-1 and TRBJ2-2, the complete variable domain is KAGVTQTPRYLIKTRGQQVTLSCSPISGHRSVSWYQQTPGQGLQFLFEYFSETQRNKGNFPGRFSGRQFSNSRSEMNVSTLELGDSALYLCASSLVASGSTGELFFGEGSRLTVL.

V usage is TRBV4-2 and J usage is TRBJ2-6; 9 nucleotides agree with TRBD1. This CDR3 spans 21 amino acids. Germline-derived CDR1 and CDR2 are LGHNA and YNFKEQ. After removal of 6 bases from V and 1 base from J, the junction contained 19 bases not matched to a gene. The CDR3 sequence: CASSATHDSGTGTSGANVLTF. The CDR3 bases are TGTGCCAGCAGTGCCACTCATGATTCCGGGACAGGGACATCTGGGGCCAACGTCCTGACTTTC.

This chain uses TRBV7-9 with TRBJ2-1; D unresolved. Germline-derived CDR1 and CDR2 are SEHNR and FQNEAQ (reference sequence). The V gene lost 4 bases and the J gene lost 5 bases, with 6 bases spanning the gap. This CDR3 comprises 12 residues. CDR3 coding DNA: TGTGCCAGCAGCTACAGAAACAATGAGCAGTTCTTC. It is translated as CASSYRNNEQFF.

This clonotype was picked up many times. V usage is TRBV12-3 or TRBV12-4 and J usage is TRBJ1-4, with D unresolved. This CDR3 is 13 amino acids long. V lost 2 bases and J lost 8, with 9 bases in between. The CDR3 DNA follows: TGTGCCAGCAGTTTATTTGGGGAGGAAAAACTGTTTTTT. Protein product: CASSLFGEEKLFF.

V gene TRBV18 combines with J gene TRBJ2-3, with TRBD1 as a possible D gene (5 bases). This CDR3 comprises 13 residues. Trimming removed 3 bases at V and 5 bases at J, with 9 bases between. Germline lookup yields CDR1 KGHSH and CDR2 LQKENI. CDR3 in amino acids: CASSPTVGDTQYF. CDR3 bases: TGTGCCAGCTCACCGACAGTGGGAGATACGCAGTATTTT.

This clonotype was counted a few times. The rearrangement uses TRBV19 and TRBJ2-2; D not resolved. The germline gives CDR1 LNHDA, CDR2 SQIVND (reference sequence). V was trimmed by 8 bases and J by 5 bases, leaving 12 bases between them. The CDR3 spans 13 residues. CDR3 amino acids: CASGLRETGELFF. In nucleotides, the CDR3 is TGTGCCAGTGGTCTAAGAGAGACCGGGGAGCTGTTTTTT.

This clonotype has a handful of counts. V gene TRBV5-1 combines with J gene TRBJ2-5; D remains unclear. The V and J ends lost 0 bases and 5 bases respectively, with 17 bases between them. The CDR3 covers 16 residues. The germline V gene encodes CDR1 SGHRS and CDR2 YFSETQ. The CDR3 nucleotides read TGCGCCAGCAGCTTGGTTGGGGTTTCTTCGCAGGAGACCCAGTACTTC. Its protein is CASSLVGVSSQETQYF.

This clonotype showed up many times. J is TRBJ1-1 and V is TRBV12-3 or TRBV12-4; D unclear. This CDR3 spans 16 amino acids. Deletions cut 5 bases from V and 6 bases from J, with 22 bases between. This CDR3 is CASSPEDPLIMAEAFF. CDR3 nucleotide sequence: TGTGCCAGCAGTCCGGAAGACCCGCTCATCATGGCTGAAGCTTTCTTT.

V is TRBV11-1 and J is TRBJ1-1; 9 positions match TRBD1. The CDR3 runs 16 residues. Trimming took 5 bases from V and 5 from J; bases not matched to a gene: 12. Germline CDR1 reads SGHAT; CDR2 reads FQDESV (reference sequence). CDR3 loop: CASSLLTGGGGTEAFF. Here the CDR3 DNA reads TGTGCCAGCAGCCTACTCACAGGGGGCGGAGGTACTGAAGCTTTCTTT.

The J gene is TRBJ2-1, the V gene TRBV6-1; 12 bases are shared with TRBD2. The V gene's germline CDR1 is MNHNS and CDR2 SASEGT. J was trimmed by 7 bases and V by 5 bases; bases with no gene match: 9. The CDR3 is made up of 16 amino acids. The CDR3 protein is CASSPWTSGAGNEQFF. The CDR3 DNA reads TGTGCCAGCAGTCCGTGGACTAGCGGGGCTGGGAATGAGCAGTTCTTC.

This clonotype was observed a handful of times. The chain is built from TRBV5-6 and TRBJ2-1; D is unresolved. Between the trimmed V and J ends, which lost 2 bases and 10 bases, there was a span of 13 bases. Germline-derived CDR1 and CDR2 are SGHDT and YYEEEE. The CDR3 covers 13 residues. The CDR3 DNA reads TGTGCCAGCAGCTTACAGCACCTACCCGAGCAGTTCTTC. This encodes CASSLQHLPEQFF.

The chain employs TRBV5-6 and TRBJ2-5; 13 nucleotides match TRBD2. Trimming at V came to 3 bases and at J to 4 bases, leaving 12 bases not matched to a gene. Per the germline V gene, CDR1 is SGHDT and CDR2 is YYEEEE. The CDR3 has 18 residues. CDR3 nucleotide sequence: TGTGCCAGCAGCTCTGGGACTAGCGGGACGCCTTCGGGAGAGACCCAGTACTTC. This sequence encodes CASSSGTSGTPSGETQYF.

The chain uses TRBV9 and TRBJ2-2, with a weak D call TRBD2 (6 bases). Deletions cut 2 bases from V and 0 bases from J, with 17 bases between. Germline V gives CDR1 SGDLS, CDR2 YYNGEE. The CDR3 spans 18 residues. The CDR3 region is CASSVVSSGGANTGELFF. Written as DNA, the CDR3 is TGTGCCAGCAGCGTCGTTTCTAGTGGAGGGGCGAACACCGGGGAGCTGTTTTTT.

The V gene is TRBV29-1, the J gene TRBJ1-1; no clear D. Trimming removed 1 base from V and 10 bases from J, with 16 bases in between. The CDR3 loop spans 13 amino acids. Germline CDR1 reads SQVTM; CDR2 reads ANQGSEA. CDR3 protein: CSVEGRASTGAFF. The CDR3 nucleotides are TGCAGCGTTGAAGGCCGCGCCAGCACCGGAGCTTTCTTT.

The chain links TRBV29-1 to TRBJ1-4, with D possibly TRBD1 on 5 matching bases. The V gene lost 2 bases and the J gene lost 7 bases, with 11 bases spanning the gap. From germline, CDR1 is SQVTM and CDR2 ANQGSEA. This CDR3 spans 13 amino acids. Written as DNA, the CDR3 is TGCAGCGTTGAACAAGGGGCACGTGAAAAACTGTTTTTT. Amino acids: CSVEQGAREKLFF.

The table lists this clonotype with a few counts. This rearrangement joins TRBV20-1 to TRBJ2-7; 10 bases align to TRBD2. V gave up 6 bases and J gave up 2 bases; unmatched junction bases: 7. There are 14 residues in the CDR3. Germline CDR1 reads DFQATT; CDR2 reads SNEGSKA (reference sequence). The CDR3 loop reads CSASQAGGTYEQYF. In nucleotides, the CDR3 is TGCAGTGCCTCCCAAGCGGGGGGGACCTACGAGCAGTACTTC.

CDR3 amino acids: CASSYSARGYGYTF. The CDR3 coding sequence is TGTGCCAGCAGTTACTCGGCTAGGGGGTATGGCTACACCTTC. The rearrangement links TRBV6-5 to TRBJ1-2; tentatively, D is TRBD1 (6 bases). The V and J ends lost 0 bases and 5 bases respectively, with 10 bases between them. Germline CDR1 is MNHEY and CDR2 is SVGAGI. CDR3 length: 14 amino acids.

The V call is TRBV20-1, the J call TRBJ2-1; D is tentatively TRBD1 or TRBD2 (5 bases each). There are 12 residues in the CDR3. CDR1 is DFQATT, CDR2 SNEGSKA, per germline (reference sequence). Trimming took 4 bases from V and 7 from J, leaving 11 bases between them. DNA of the CDR3: TGCAGTGCTACGAGGGCAGGGAATGAGCAGTTCTTC. Encoded protein: CSATRAGNEQFF.

This clonotype has a count of ten or more. The rearrangement joins TRBV6-2 or TRBV6-3 to TRBJ1-1; D not certain. The ends were cut back, 5 bases at V and 3 bases at J, with 19 bases in the middle. There are 16 residues in the CDR3. Germline CDR1 reads MNHEY; CDR2 reads SVGEGT. The CDR3 loop is CASSLPGRVADTEAFF. The CDR3 bases are TGTGCCAGCAGTCTACCGGGGAGGGTCGCCGACACTGAAGCTTTCTTT.